The 22 T cell receptor beta chains below all came from one sample that was sequenced in a study of blood T cells in healthy people across ages (dated by TCRdb to the mid-2010s). Libraries came from 5' RACE. Sequencing instrument: Illumina HiSeq 2500. The second PCR ran for about 6 to 12 cycles and used a J-beta primer mix along with a sample-barcoded 5' primer. TCRdb trimmed public reads at Q25 via fastp, called clones via MiXCR and kept in-frame beta chains. Here each entry gathers all rows of one CDR3 protein and keeps the most common genes and DNA. The sample table lists 750,000 or so distinct CDR3 sequences, roughly 25% of them with a count of one. The top ten hold more than 8.5% of the sample. The sample was also reused in another study, on T cells of mothers and their children.

The specimen was blood. The source of these receptors is a boy younger than 18 in good health.

The CDR3 region is CSARDRGNEQFF. For the CDR3, the DNA is TGCAGTGCTAGAGATCGGGGAAATGAGCAGTTCTTC. This rearrangement joins TRBV20-1 to TRBJ2-5; D possibly corresponds to TRBD2 (5 bases). The J call may be wrong; the DNA end is better matched by TRBJ2-1. Per the germline V gene, CDR1 is DFQATT and CDR2 is SNEGSKA (reference sequence). The CDR3 extends over 12 amino acids.

There are a few counts of this clonotype. The J gene is TRBJ2-7, the V gene TRBV19, with 7 bases fitting TRBD1. The CDR3 length is 15 residues. Trimming removed 5 bases from V and 0 bases from J; junction bases left unmatched: 7. Per the germline V gene, CDR1 is LNHDA and CDR2 is SQIVND (reference sequence). The CDR3: CASSAQGFSSYEQYF. For the CDR3, the DNA is TGTGCCAGTAGTGCACAGGGGTTCAGCTCCTACGAGCAGTACTTC.

This rearrangement joins TRBV28 to TRBJ2-6, with no clear D. The CDR3 covers 13 residues. Germline assignment: CDR1 MDHEN and CDR2 SYDVKM. Trimming took 6 bases from V and 4 from J, leaving 7 bases between them. The CDR3 nucleotides read TGTGCCAGCAGAGGTTTGGGGGCCAACGTCCTGACTTTC. The encoded protein is CASRGLGANVLTF. The whole variable domain, filled in from reference TRBV28 and TRBJ2-6, reads DVKVTQSSRYLVKRTGEKVFLECVQDMDHENMFWYRQDPGLGLRLIYFSYDVKMKEKGDIPEGYSVSREKKERFSLILESASTNQTSMYLCASRGLGANVLTFGAGSRLTVL.

This clonotype was seen a handful of times. The V gene is TRBV10-3, the J gene TRBJ2-5; D gene uncertain. The better agreement between TRBJ2-7 and the DNA end casts doubt on the J call. In germline, CDR1 is ENHRY, CDR2 SYGVKD. This CDR3 comprises 13 residues. CDR3 sequence (DNA): TGTGCCATCAGTGATTTAGACCCTTACGAGCAGTACTTC. It specifies CAISDLDPYEQYF.

A few counts support this clonotype. V usage is TRBV29-1 and J usage is TRBJ1-2, with 7 bases that match TRBD1. The CDR3 consists of 13 residues. Germline V lookup: CDR1 SQVTM, CDR2 ANQGSEA. The V and J ends lost 7 bases and 7 bases, in that order; junction bases with no gene match: 12. The CDR3 here is CSALSRDSLGYTF. DNA for the CDR3: TGCAGCGCCTTATCTAGGGACAGCCTTGGCTACACCTTC.

The gene calls are TRBV27 and TRBJ2-5; TRBD2 aligns across 11 bases. The J call may be incorrect, as the DNA end agrees better with TRBJ2-7. CDR1 and CDR2 from the germline V gene are MNHEY and SMNVEV (reference sequence). This CDR3 comprises 13 residues. The CDR3, as DNA: TGTGCCAGTGGACTAGCGGGTACCTACGAGCAGTACTTC. It encodes CASGLAGTYEQYF.

V is TRBV15 and J is TRBJ1-1; D remains ambiguous. The CDR3 is 13 residues long. Trimming took 0 bases from V and 3 from J, leaving 5 bases between them. Germline CDR1 LNHNV, CDR2 YYDKDF (reference sequence). The CDR3 reads CATSRERYTEAFF. The CDR3 DNA reads TGTGCCACCAGCAGAGAAAGGTACACTGAAGCTTTCTTT.

The genes are TRBV7-9 and TRBJ2-1, with D maybe TRBD2 (6 bases). The CDR3 covers 17 residues. Germline CDR1 reads SEHNR; CDR2 reads FQNEAQ (reference sequence). Trimming stripped 4 bases from V and 0 bases from J, with 16 bases between. CDR3 amino acids: CASSSAVLAASYNEQFF. DNA of the CDR3: TGTGCCAGCAGCTCGGCGGTATTAGCGGCCTCCTACAATGAGCAGTTCTTC.

This clonotype was detected a few times. V is TRBV7-2 and J is TRBJ2-5, with a weak D call TRBD2 (7 bases). CDR1 and CDR2 from the germline V gene are SGHTA and FQGNSA. The CDR3 covers 16 residues. The ends were cut back, 1 base at V and 5 bases at J, with 17 bases in the middle. The CDR3 sequence: CASSLGSRGGSETQYF. DNA of the CDR3: TGTGCCAGCAGCTTAGGCTCGAGGGGGGGATCGGAGACCCAGTACTTC.

J is TRBJ2-5 and V is TRBV21-1. TRBV21-1 is assigned pseudogene status. CDR3 length: 13 residues. The CDR3 region is CASSKGAEETQYF. The CDR3 DNA follows: TGTGCCAGCAGCAAAGGCGCAGAAGAGACCCAGTACTTC.

The V and J genes are TRBV29-1 and TRBJ2-3, with a tentative D call TRBD1 (5 bases). The CDR3 is made up of 15 amino acids. CDR1 SQVTM and CDR2 ANQGSEA come from the germline V gene. The V gene lost 0 bases and the J gene lost 5 bases, with 15 bases spanning the gap. The CDR3 protein is CSVEDRGRVVDTQYF. In DNA form, the CDR3 reads TGCAGCGTTGAAGATAGGGGTAGGGTGGTAGATACGCAGTATTTT.

The chain combines TRBV3-1 with TRBJ2-1; tentative D call: TRBD2 (5 bases). Germline CDR1 reads LGHDT; CDR2 reads YNNKEL (reference sequence). Trimming cost V 1 base and J 6 bases, with 10 bases left between them. The CDR3 consists of 14 residues. The CDR3 here is CASSQVAGGNEQFF. CDR3 bases: TGTGCCAGCAGCCAAGTCGCAGGAGGCAATGAGCAGTTCTTC.

The chain joins TRBV10-3 to TRBJ2-1, with D maybe TRBD2 (6 bases). The CDR3 is 16 amino acids. CDR1 ENHRY and CDR2 SYGVKD come from the germline V gene. Trimming removed 4 bases at V and 6 bases at J, with 19 bases between. DNA for the CDR3: TGTGCCATCAGTGGAAATAGCGGTATGGGATTCAATGAGCAGTTCTTC. Its translation is CAISGNSGMGFNEQFF.

This rearrangement joins TRBV6-5 to TRBJ2-3; TRBD1 is a possible D gene (5 bases). Trimming removed 2 bases from V and 4 bases from J, with 10 bases in between. Germline CDR1 reads MNHEY; CDR2 reads SVGAGI. The CDR3 spans 14 residues. The CDR3 DNA reads as TGTGCCAGCAGTTACCTTGGGGCGGCAGATACGCAGTATTTT. This translates into CASSYLGAADTQYF.

In this sample, this clonotype turned up many times. This sequence joins TRBV29-1 and TRBJ2-1, with D possibly TRBD1 on 6 matching bases. V lost 2 bases to trimming and J lost 7 bases, with 21 bases between them. This CDR3 is 16 amino acids long. Looked up from germline, CDR1 is SQVTM and CDR2 is ANQGSEA. This CDR3 is CSVENPGRGAGNEQFF. In DNA, the CDR3 is TGCAGCGTTGAAAATCCTGGCAGGGGAGCAGGAAATGAGCAGTTCTTC.

V usage is TRBV4-2 and J usage is TRBJ2-7; D gene ambiguous. The CDR3 spans 14 residues. The V and J ends lost 4 bases and 1 base respectively, with 11 bases between them. Germline lookup yields CDR1 LGHNA and CDR2 YNFKEQ. CDR3: CASSLVLESYEQYF. In DNA, the CDR3 is TGTGCCAGCAGCCTGGTGTTGGAATCCTACGAGCAGTACTTC.

V usage is TRBV5-1 and J usage is TRBJ2-7; TRBD2 aligns across 11 bases. Germline trimming cut 0 bases from V and 5 bases from J; bases unmatched to any gene: 4. This CDR3 has 15 residues. CDR1 and CDR2 (germline): SGHRS, YFSETQ. The CDR3 nucleotides are TGCGCCAGCAGCTTGGCACTAGCGGGAGATGACGAGCAGTACTTC. This encodes CASSLALAGDDEQYF.

This clonotype was observed a handful of times. This chain links TRBV6-5 with TRBJ1-2; D might be TRBD1 (5 bases). The V gene's germline CDR1 is MNHEY and CDR2 SVGAGI. The CDR3 extends over 13 amino acids. V lost 6 bases and J lost 2, with 10 bases in between. As DNA, the CDR3 is TGTGCCAGCAGGGGAGGGGTGAACTATGGCTACACCTTC. It is translated as CASRGGVNYGYTF.

This clonotype was picked up a small number of times. The CDR3 loop is CASSSPSTEPYNEQFF. CDR3 nucleotides: TGTGCCAGCAGTTCTCCGTCGACAGAACCTTACAATGAGCAGTTCTTC. The chain is built from TRBV6-5 and TRBJ2-1, with TRBD1 as a possible D gene (5 bases). Germline V gene sequence: CDR1 MNHEY, CDR2 SVGAGI. This CDR3 has 16 amino acids. V was trimmed by 4 bases and J by 4 bases, leaving 17 bases between them.

This chain uses TRBV28 with TRBJ1-5, with D possibly TRBD1 on 5 matching bases. V lost 6 bases to trimming and J lost 0 bases, with 18 bases between them. Germline V lookup: CDR1 MDHEN, CDR2 SYDVKM. CDR3 length: 17 residues. CDR3 in amino acids: CASRAGQTPYSNQPQHF. The CDR3 DNA is TGTGCCAGCAGGGCCGGACAAACACCTTATAGCAATCAGCCCCAGCATTTT.

The chain combines TRBV2 with TRBJ2-5; TRBD2 matches 9 bases. CDR3 length: 15 residues. Germline V lookup: CDR1 SNHLY, CDR2 FYNNEI. V was pared by 1 base and J by 2 bases, with 2 bases of the junction left unmatched. The CDR3 loop reads CASSEELAGQETQYF. As DNA, the CDR3 is TGTGCCAGCAGTGAAGAGCTAGCGGGGCAAGAGACCCAGTACTTC.

This clonotype was seen a handful of times. V is TRBV20-1 and J is TRBJ1-4; D is possibly TRBD1 (6 bases). Germline CDR1 and CDR2: DFQATT and SNEGSKA (reference sequence). V was pared by 5 bases and J by 6 bases, with 16 bases between. The CDR3 runs 14 residues. The CDR3 reads CSAPQGPTYEKLFF. CDR3 nucleotides: TGCAGTGCTCCACAGGGTCCTACCTATGAAAAACTGTTTTTT.